This TCR beta chain is drawn from a study of early T cells in non-severe SARS-CoV-2 infection (dated by TCRdb to the early 2020s). Background on the whole study: Because TCR sequencing relied on bulk RNA taken from unsorted whole blood, pairing of alpha and beta chains was not possible. Results the study describes overall, beyond this receptor: VDJdb matching was skewed toward anti-spike CD8 responses and likely underestimated virus-specific expansions by missing private and CD4 specificities.

Many counts were recorded for this clonotype. The antigen this receptor binds is unknown. Base qualities were left out, and no much larger clone turns up one base away. Sequences DFQATT (CDR1) and SNEGSKA (CDR2) are obtained from the germline V gene (reference sequence). From its cysteine to its phenylalanine, the CDR3 spans 13 amino acids. Of the read, only the CDR3 DNA is kept; its 39 bases are in frame from base 1. V gives up 3 bases and J gives up 4 bases, and the segment between their germline ends measures 10 bases. Library generation was performed with 5' RACE. The sequencer was a NextSeq 500. Unique molecular identifiers were attached to individual cDNA molecules in the TCR library protocol so that sequencing error and PCR bias could be corrected. Both TCR alpha and beta chains were sequenced, and tight co-correlation was observed between alpha and beta sequence abundances in each sample. Concerning the study's data processing: V gene, J gene and CDR3 annotation of TCR sequences was performed with Decombinator V4. TCRs were defined as expanded if a significant change between any two time points was detected under a Poisson model with p below 0.0001. TCR abundances were normalised to the total number of TCRs sequenced in each sample and reported as counts per million. MAIT TCRs were defined by TRAV1-2 paired with TRAJ12, TRAJ20 or TRAJ33, and iNKT TCRs by TRAV10 paired with TRAJ18. A search of VDJdb, accessed on 1 November 2021, was run for TCRs annotated to CMV, EBV and SARS-CoV-2, with TCRs annotated for multiple antigens excluded. TCRdb took the public reads, trimmed them with fastp at Q25, ran MiXCR for clone calling and kept in-frame beta chains. All rows with the same CDR3 protein become a single entry with the most common DNA and genes. The V and J calls, along with clone size, are taken from TCRdb and not from the paper's own processing. This sample holds 75,000 to 90,000 distinct CDR3 sequences; around 13% were observed only once. The top ten clonotypes cover approximately 1.1% of the sample.

Set within a cohort of healthcare workers in London, UK, this nested case-control study involved weekly PCR testing of nasopharyngeal swabs along with blood sampling. Between 23 and 31 March 2020, the week of the UK lockdown, healthcare workers were enrolled and then followed up weekly for as long as 16 weeks. Sequenced sample: whole blood. This TCR was sampled from an adult who was a healthcare worker with PCR-confirmed SARS-CoV-2 infection or an uninfected control (not recorded which). The rearrangement joined TRBV20-1 to TRBJ1-3; a weak D assignment points to TRBD1 (5 bases agree). At the DNA level, the sequence is TGCAGTGCTAGTCGGGGGAAAGGAAACACCATATATTTT. Its protein reads: CSASRGKGNTIYF.